This note documents a single T cell receptor (beta chain) sequence. This clonotype was recorded a few times. It lacks a known antigen. Mismatch with germline at one junction end may stem from a read error. The germline V gene (reference sequence) gives CDR1 as DFQATT and CDR2 as SNEGSKA. The CDR3 measures 14 amino acids from cysteine to phenylalanine. Left in the record is the CDR3 DNA by itself, 42 bases read in frame from the first base. To demonstrate the VDJtools post-analysis software, TCR beta repertoires were profiled from the peripheral blood of 10 to 15 young patients with multiple sclerosis. The patients with multiple sclerosis were children and adolescents between roughly 6 and 17 years of age. This sample is part of a study of post-analysis software for immune sequencing data (dated by TCRdb to between 2014 and 2016). The study in broad terms: Recorded disease courses included relapsing-remitting, secondary progressive and progressive-relapsing multiple sclerosis, with some patients lacking subtype annotation. Patient repertoires were compared against about a dozen previously published healthy control repertoires from donors aged 6 to 25 years. A subset of samples was prepared in parallel using single-end sample barcoding, then pooled and co-amplified after Illumina adapter ligation.

The study at large found these results: Strong co-clustering of samples prepared in the same batch was shown by direct clustering with F measure, prompting a batch-effect correction. Compared with controls, multiple sclerosis patients had significantly lower normalized Chao1 diversity, a finding suggesting substantial peripheral T-cell clonal expansion. Patients showed significantly higher frequencies than controls for a handful of TRBV segments, among them TRBV5-6, TRBV5-1 and TRBV20-1. The control group was slightly older than the multiple sclerosis patient group.

The library was built by means of PCR. Sequencer: Illumina HiSeq 2500. Unique molecular identifiers were incorporated into TCR beta cDNA libraries to reduce PCR and sequencing biases. Roughly 0.5 million cDNA molecules were obtained per 1 to 10 million input T cells, so each molecule approximated one T cell. The same protocol used for the earlier healthy control dataset was applied to prepare and sequence the patient libraries. Samples belonging to the same batch were prepared together, multiplexed and sequenced on a shared HiSeq lane. As for how the authors treated the data: MIGEC was used to process the raw barcoded reads, and molecular identifier groups with only a single read were discarded before consensus assembly and CDR3 extraction. VDJtools was used for post-analysis of the clonotype tables, and diversity was normalized by down-sampling every dataset to the size of the smallest sample. In repertoire overlap clustering, CDR3 amino acid sequences, but not nucleotide sequences, were matched to correct batch-related cross-sample contamination. Clones were called with MiXCR by TCRdb after fastp trimmed the public reads at Q25, and only in-frame beta chains were retained. One record per CDR3 amino acid sequence lists the most common genes and DNA. The authors' filters were not applied to this entry. Counted in this sample were approximately 160,000 distinct CDR3 sequences; approximately 30% of them appeared once. Roughly 1.6% of the sample belongs to the ten largest clones.

Sequenced: blood. This receptor was obtained from a girl under 18 with multiple sclerosis. This receptor chain uses TRBV20-1 and TRBJ2-1; the D assignment is uncertain and may be TRBD1 or TRBD2, with 6 bases supporting each. In nucleotide form, the sequence is TGCAGCCGATCGGGGGCTACCCTCTACAGTGAGCAGTTCTTC. Its translation is CSRSGATLYSEQFF.